These 18 T cell receptor beta chains came from one sample sequenced in a study of blood T cell repertoires in COVID-19. Sequenced by immunoSEQ multiplex PCR; TCRdb stores in-frame clones only, minus some. Counted here are some 250,000 clones, 80% to 90% occurring once; the ten biggest clones make up 1.9%. Specimen: PBMCs or T cells enriched from blood (not recorded which). Receptor source: a woman between 50 and 59 years old who had recovered from COVID-19.

The V gene is TRBV6-5, the J gene TRBJ2-2; D is undetermined. Between the trimmed V and J ends, which lost 7 bases and 0 bases, there was a span of 3 bases. The CDR3 has 12 residues. CDR1 and CDR2 from the germline V gene are MNHEY and SVGAGI. The CDR3 nucleotides read TGTGCCAGCACCTCGAACACCGGGGAGCTGTTTTTT. This translates into CASTSNTGELFF.

V gene TRBV28 combines with J gene TRBJ2-7; maybe TRBD1 (6 bases). CDR3 length equals 15 residues. CDR1 is MDHEN and CDR2 is SYDVKM in the germline V gene. V dropped 7 bases and J dropped 4 bases, with 20 bases sitting between them. The CDR3 sequence: CASTLMTNRAYEQYF. The CDR3 DNA follows: TGTGCCAGCACTCTTATGACAAACAGGGCGTACGAGCAGTACTTC.

The chain couples TRBV10-3 to TRBJ2-1, with 12 bases aligning to TRBD2. CDR3 length equals 16 residues. J lost 6 bases, V lost 4 bases, and 7 bases had no gene match. The germline gives CDR1 ENHRY, CDR2 SYGVKD. CDR3 protein: CAISVPLAGGINEQFF. CDR3 DNA: TGTGCCATCAGTGTTCCCCTAGCGGGAGGGATCAATGAGCAGTTCTTC.

The genes are TRBV2 and TRBJ2-2, with D maybe TRBD1 (5 bases). The germline V gene has CDR1 SNHLY and CDR2 FYNNEI. The CDR3 has 14 residues. Trimming took 4 bases from V and 0 from J, leaving 6 bases between them. CDR3 sequence (DNA): TGTGCCAGCAGTGGACAGCCGAACACCGGGGAGCTGTTTTTT. Residues: CASSGQPNTGELFF.

The chain combines TRBV7-2 with TRBJ1-1; D gene ambiguous. CDR3 length equals 14 residues. The V end was cut by 5 bases, the J end by 1 base, with 11 bases between. Germline lookup yields CDR1 SGHTA and CDR2 FQGNSA. The CDR3 DNA reads as TGTGCCAGCAGCCCCGGCCGGAGGAACACTGAAGCTTTCTTT. Its protein is CASSPGRRNTEAFF.

V usage is TRBV5-6 and J usage is TRBJ2-6; no definite D call. With 6 bases removed from V and 6 bases from J, the gap between germline ends came to 7 bases. Germline CDR1 reads SGHDT; CDR2 reads YYEEEE. The length of the CDR3 is 12 residues. The CDR3 reads CASTVQANVLTF. In nucleotides, the CDR3 is TGTGCCAGCACCGTACAGGCCAACGTCCTGACTTTC.

The V and J genes are TRBV30 and TRBJ2-5; 10 nucleotides align to TRBD1. The CDR3 totals 15 residues. V trimming: 0 bases; J trimming: 4 bases; junction bases outside the gene matches: 5. Germline V gene data show CDR1 as GTSNPN and CDR2 as SVGIG (reference sequence). CDR3 coding DNA: TGTGCCTGGAGTGTAGACAGGGGGCGTGGAGAGACCCAGTACTTC. Its translation: CAWSVDRGRGETQYF.

This chain uses TRBV3-1 (or the pseudogene TRBV3-2) with TRBJ2-4, with 11 nucleotides matching TRBD2. The J segment lost 6 bases and the V segment lost 6 bases, leaving 13 bases of the junction unmatched. The CDR3 is 17 residues long. The germline CDR1 and CDR2 sequences are LGHDT and YNNKEL (reference sequence). This CDR3 reads CASSLDPSGRFVNIQYF. The CDR3 region has the DNA TGTGCCAGCAGTCTGGACCCTAGCGGGAGGTTTGTAAACATTCAGTACTTC.

This chain joins TRBV6-4 and TRBJ1-2; D is perhaps TRBD1 (5 bases). CDR3 size: 15 residues. Germline CDR1 is MRHNA and CDR2 is SNTAGT. V dropped 4 bases and J dropped 4 bases, with 16 bases sitting between them. DNA of the CDR3: TGTGCCAGCAGTGCCCAGCCGGGGGGACTCTATGGCTACACCTTC. It translates to CASSAQPGGLYGYTF.

This clone was seen a few times. The gene calls are TRBV27 and TRBJ2-1, with 7 bases aligning to TRBD2. J lost 9 bases, V lost 0 bases, and 8 bases had no gene match. The CDR3 loop spans 15 amino acids. CDR1 is MNHEY, CDR2 SMNVEV, per germline (reference sequence). CDR3 DNA sequence: TGTGCCAGCAGTTTATCAGGGGAGGGCTTCGGTGAGCAGTTCTTC. Its translation: CASSLSGEGFGEQFF.

The J gene is TRBJ2-5, the V gene TRBV18, with 7 bases identical to TRBD2. Looked up from germline, CDR1 is KGHSH and CDR2 is LQKENI. The CDR3 consists of 15 residues. V was pared by 0 bases and J by 1 base, with 2 bases of the junction left unmatched. The CDR3 bases are TGTGCCAGCTCACCACCTGGGGGGGGCCAAGAGACCCAGTACTTC. Residues: CASSPPGGGQETQYF.

This clone was seen a few times. The chain recombines TRBV19 with TRBJ1-5; D is unresolved. Deletions cut 9 bases from V and 2 bases from J, with 11 bases between. This CDR3 has 13 residues. From germline, CDR1 is LNHDA and CDR2 SQIVND (reference sequence). In nucleotides, the CDR3 is TGTGCCAGCCGGGGAAACGGCAATCAGCCCCAGCATTTT. Amino acids: CASRGNGNQPQHF.

The chain combines TRBV5-4 with TRBJ1-3; D is perhaps TRBD1 (5 bases). There are 17 residues in the CDR3. The germline CDR1 and CDR2 sequences are SGHNT and YYREEE (reference sequence). Trimming removed 0 bases from V and 4 bases from J, with 17 bases in between. CDR3 sequence reads: CASSLGGARQRGNTIYF. CDR3 bases: TGTGCCAGCAGCTTGGGCGGGGCCAGGCAGCGAGGAAACACCATATATTTT.

The chain has TRBV6-5 and TRBJ2-7; 8 nucleotides align to TRBD1. The germline V gene encodes CDR1 MNHEY and CDR2 SVGAGI. This CDR3 is built from 13 residues. V lost 6 bases to trimming and J lost 5 bases; unmatched junction nucleotides: 6. CDR3 nucleotide sequence: TGTGCCAGCAGCACGACAGGGGTCGACGAGCAGTACTTC. Protein product: CASSTTGVDEQYF.

This chain joins TRBV7-9 and TRBJ1-4, with D hard to call. Germline V gene data show CDR1 as SEHNR and CDR2 as FQNEAQ (reference sequence). V lost 1 base and J 9 bases, leaving 12 bases between the germline ends. The length of the CDR3 is 14 residues. CDR3 bases: TGTGCCAGCAGCTTAGATGTAACTGCGAAAAAACTGTTTTTT. This sequence encodes CASSLDVTAKKLFF. The full variable domain, with the rest looked up from reference TRBV7-9 and TRBJ1-4, is DTGVSQNPRHKITKRGQNVTFRCDPISEHNRLYWYRQTLGQGPEFLTYFQNEAQLEKSRLLSDRFSAERPKGSFSTLEIQRTEQGDSAMYLCASSLDVTAKKLFFGSGTQLSVL.

On this clone itself: Other DNA sequences of this sample code for an identical CDR3. The chain is built from TRBV3-1 (or the pseudogene TRBV3-2) and TRBJ2-1; 10 positions match TRBD2. With V trimmed by 4 bases and J by 2 bases, 5 bases remained unmatched. Germline CDR1 reads LGHDT; CDR2 reads YNNKEL (reference sequence). CDR3 length: 16 residues. CDR3 in amino acids: CASSPIAGGTYNEQFF. CDR3 bases: TGTGCCAGCAGCCCTATAGCGGGAGGAACCTACAATGAGCAGTTCTTC.

The gene calls are TRBV18 and TRBJ1-6; tentatively, D is TRBD1 (6 bases). CDR3 size: 14 residues. Germline CDR1 KGHSH, CDR2 LQKENI. The V gene lost 3 bases and the J gene lost 14 bases, with 17 bases spanning the gap. The CDR3 DNA reads TGTGCCAGCTCACCCGGGGGGGCAGCTCGGGCCCTCCACTTT. Its translation: CASSPGGAARALHF.

This sequence joins TRBV5-1 and TRBJ2-5, with D unclear. Between the trimmed V and J ends, which lost 4 bases and 5 bases, there was a span of 12 bases. Looked up from germline, CDR1 is SGHRS and CDR2 is YFSETQ. CDR3 length equals 13 residues. CDR3 DNA sequence: TGCGCCAGCAGCGAACAACCGGAGGAGACCCAGTACTTC. Translating gives CASSEQPEETQYF. Full variable domain (remainder filled in from reference TRBV5-1 and TRBJ2-5): KAGVTQTPRYLIKTRGQQVTLSCSPISGHRSVSWYQQTPGQGLQFLFEYFSETQRNKGNFPGRFSGRQFSNSRSEMNVSTLELGDSALYLCASSEQPEETQYFGPGTRLLVL.